The rows below give T cell receptor beta chains drawn from one sample of a study of blood T cell repertoires in COVID-19. Clones were sequenced by immunoSEQ multiplex PCR, and TCRdb holds only the in-frame ones, with some missing. This table has some 150,000 clones, about 89% appearing once. Source material: peripheral blood. Receptors were obtained from a man in his sixties with acute or convalescent COVID-19. Each CDR3 is given without its conserved first and last residue. A D gene is named only where the DNA matches it firmly.

cdr3_length	v_call	d_call	cdr3_aa
14	TRBV2	-	ASSGYLTGDPYEQY
13	TRBV5-1	-	ASSPQGTSTDTQY
12	TRBV2	-	ASSENVANYGYT
13	TRBV5-1	TRBD1	ASSLAGTGIYEQY
11	TRBV12-3/TRBV12-4	-	ASSPRSNTEAF
14	TRBV5-1	TRBD1	ASSKTGTGQVGELF
17	TRBV5-1	TRBD2	ASSPIRPGLAGTRNEQF
12	TRBV19	TRBD1	ASSMWTGNNEQF
14	TRBV18	-	ASSPSPAGRGQPQH
11	TRBV15	-	ATSLIRGNEQY
13	TRBV15	TRBD1	ATSGGTGRKGTQY
11	TRBV28	-	ASSFPGDSPLH
14	TRBV9	-	ASSHEPGEVLYEQY
20	TRBV19	TRBD1	ASSMQGGWGTRLPGSNYGYT
12	TRBV29-1	-	SAFNIQGHGELF
13	TRBV20-1	TRBD1	SASAQGANTGELF
12	TRBV19	-	ASSIDLGARQAF
14	TRBV3-1/TRBV3-2	TRBD1	ASSQGTGGLSVTQY
13	TRBV20-1	-	SASLGRGQLDTQY
13	TRBV6-1	-	ASSELDRSPSGYT
14	TRBV7-2	-	ASSFGTPSSGNTIY
9	TRBV20-1	TRBD1	STERQGQQY
11	TRBV12-3/TRBV12-4	TRBD1	ASTIWTGRGYT
10	TRBV6-5	-	ATRDKGYEQY
15	TRBV5-1	TRBD1	ASSYLRTGDDKNIQY
12	TRBV7-2	TRBD1	ASSRQGESTEAF
15	TRBV12-5	TRBD2	ASANGLAGKTENEQF
13	TRBV11-2	-	ASSFIGESGNTIY
11	TRBV12-3/TRBV12-4	-	ASSLNEGTEAF
15	TRBV18	TRBD1	ASSLTGTGGGGQPQH
16	TRBV12-5	-	ASGPGWTDWETNEKLF
11	TRBV27	-	ASSLGPNQPQH
14	TRBV18	TRBD1	ASSPLGTGGDAEQY
14	TRBV4-2	TRBD1	ASSQPGTGENYGYT